This is a list of T cell receptor beta chains from one sample in a study of blood T cells in healthy people across ages. Via MiXCR, TCRdb re-called the 5' RACE reads, giving one row per CDR3 protein. The sample holds hundreds of thousands of distinct CDR3 sequences, around 46% seen once. Sequences were obtained from blood. The source is a man aged 25 to 45 in good health. The CDR3 runs from the conserved cysteine through the conserved F or W. A D gene is named only where the DNA matches it firmly. Size values are once, few and many counts, or a class for expanded clones, and some rows have none.

size	V	D	J	CDR3	DNA
.	TRBV6-1	TRBD1	TRBJ2-7	CASRPPGTGSGEQYF	TGTGCCAGCAGACCCCCCGGGACAGGCAGCGGTGAGCAGTACTTC
once	TRBV2	TRBD2	TRBJ2-1	CASRRRGVNEQFF	TGTGCCAGCAGAAGACGGGGGGTGAATGAGCAGTTCTTC
.	TRBV12-3/TRBV12-4	.	TRBJ1-2	CASSVRDGYTF	TGTGCCAGCAGTGTTCGTGATGGCTACACCTTC
.	TRBV20-1	.	TRBJ2-3	CSARGQATSTDTQYF	TGCAGTGCTAGAGGACAGGCGACTAGCACAGATACGCAGTATTTT
.	TRBV9	.	TRBJ2-7	CASSARDLSYEPYF	TGTGCCAGCAGCGCCCGGGACTTGAGCTACGAGCCGTACTTC
.	TRBV20-1	.	TRBJ2-1	CSARLMTAYNEQFF	TGCAGTGCTAGGCTTATGACGGCTTACAATGAGCAGTTCTTC
.	TRBV7-9	.	TRBJ1-4	CASSRPLVATNEKLFF	TGTGCCAGCAGCCGCCCGTTGGTTGCAACTAATGAAAAACTGTTTTTT
many	TRBV4-2	.	TRBJ2-3	CASSQGLGNGDTQYF	TGTGCCAGCAGCCAAGGACTGGGTAACGGAGATACGCAGTATTTT
.	TRBV7-6	.	TRBJ2-5	CASSKWGTQYF	TGTGCCAGCAGTAAATGGGGGACCCAGTACTTC
.	TRBV6-5	.	TRBJ2-7	CASSQGRIYEQYF	TGTGCCAGCAGCCAGGGACGGATCTACGAGCAGTACTTC
few	TRBV29-1	.	TRBJ2-2	CSAQAGNTGELFF	TGCAGCGCGCAGGCGGGTAACACCGGGGAGCTGTTTTTT
.	TRBV27	TRBD2	TRBJ2-5	CANFPGTSGWIETQYF	TGTGCCAACTTCCCCGGGACTAGCGGGTGGATAGAGACCCAGTACTTC
.	TRBV6-1	.	TRBJ2-5	CASSESSGQQETQYF	TGTGCCAGCAGTGAGTCATCGGGGCAGCAAGAGACCCAGTACTTC
.	TRBV27	.	TRBJ1-1	CASRSNTEAFF	TGTGCCAGCAGATCAAACACTGAAGCTTTCTTT
few	TRBV6-2/TRBV6-3	TRBD2	TRBJ2-1	CASSYELAGGNPDRNEQFF	TGTGCCAGCAGTTACGAACTAGCGGGGGGGAATCCCGACCGCAATGAGCAGTTCTTC
.	TRBV30	.	TRBJ2-3	CAWSVQDTQYF	TGTGCCTGGAGTGTACAAGATACGCAGTATTTT